Listed below are T cell receptor beta chains from one sample, sequenced in a study of spatial heterogeneity in lung cancer. TCRdb reprocessed the 5' RACE reads with MiXCR, giving one entry per CDR3 protein. The sample yields under 8,000 distinct CDR3 sequences, about 3.9% seen once. The sample in question was normal lung tissue next to the tumor, obtained at surgery. The receptors shown here come from a female donor with early-stage non-small cell lung cancer. Each CDR3 is given with its conserved first and last residue. D genes are given only for firm matches. Not all rows give a size; the values are once, few, many and, for expanded clones, a class.

cdr3_aa	cdr3_nt	clone_size	v_call	j_call	d_call	cdr3_length
CASSYTGGNTIYF	TGTGCCAGCAGTTACACAGGGGGAAACACCATATATTTT	many	TRBV6-5	TRBJ1-3	-	13
CATRRGGANVLTF	TGTGCCACCCGCCGGGGTGGGGCCAACGTCCTGACTTTC	many	TRBV6-2/TRBV6-3	TRBJ2-6	-	13
CSVAGTGGADTQYF	TGCAGCGTCGCCGGGACAGGGGGCGCAGATACGCAGTATTTT	medium-sized	TRBV29-1	TRBJ2-3	TRBD1	14
CSASVPSQETQYF	TGCAGTGCTTCTGTACCCTCACAAGAGACCCAGTACTTC	medium-sized	TRBV20-1	TRBJ2-5	-	13
CASSPAAQGLDYGYTF	TGTGCCAGCAGCCCCGCCGCACAGGGGCTCGACTATGGCTACACCTTC	medium-sized	TRBV7-8	TRBJ1-2	TRBD1	16
CASSDRGNQPQHF	TGTGCCAGTTCGGACAGAGGCAATCAGCCCCAGCATTTT	many	TRBV19	TRBJ1-5	-	13
CASSVGGGTQVGGYTF	TGTGCCAGCAGCGTAGGTGGGGGCACGCAAGTCGGTGGCTACACCTTC	many	TRBV9	TRBJ1-2	-	16
CASSLRGLSTDTQYF	TGCGCCAGCAGCTTGAGGGGCCTAAGCACAGATACGCAGTATTTT	many	TRBV5-1	TRBJ2-3	-	15
CASTGGPSYNSPLHF	TGTGCCAGCACGGGGGGACCCTCCTATAATTCACCCCTCCACTTT	medium-sized	TRBV28	TRBJ1-6	-	15
CASTWGSTDTQYF	TGTGCCAGCACGTGGGGGAGCACAGATACGCAGTATTTT	many	TRBV7-9	TRBJ2-3	-	13
CASSPDYGGAVWNEQYF	TGTGCCAGCAGCCCCGACTACGGCGGGGCCGTTTGGAACGAGCAGTACTTC	many	TRBV11-1	TRBJ2-7	-	17
CASSVSRTTNEKLFF	TGTGCCAGCAGTGTTTCGCGGACAACTAATGAAAAACTGTTTTTT	many	TRBV6-6	TRBJ1-4	-	15
CASSLTGLGEQYF	TGTGCCAGCAGCTTGACAGGGCTAGGGGAGCAGTACTTC	medium-sized	TRBV5-4	TRBJ2-7	-	13
CASSLAGPQPQHF	TGTGCCAGCAGCTTAGCGGGTCCCCAGCCCCAGCATTTT	medium-sized	TRBV7-6	TRBJ1-5	-	13
CASSLRVLLQGTEAFF	TGTGCCAGCAGCCTCCGGGTCCTCTTACAGGGCACTGAAGCTTTCTTT	many	TRBV12-3/TRBV12-4	TRBJ1-1	-	16
CASSLGESLTDTQYF	TGTGCCAGCAGCTTGGGGGAGTCCCTAACAGATACGCAGTATTTT	many	TRBV7-3	TRBJ2-3	-	15
CASSPKWDTQQYF	TGTGCCAGCTCACCAAAGTGGGACACCCAGCAGTACTTC	many	TRBV18	TRBJ2-7	-	13
CASSPASRGQGSYEQYF	TGTGCCAGCTCACCGGCCTCAAGGGGACAGGGATCCTACGAGCAGTACTTC	many	TRBV18	TRBJ2-7	TRBD1	17
CSARAGTEQYF	TGCAGTGCTAGAGCCGGGACAGAGCAGTACTTC	medium-sized	TRBV20-1	TRBJ2-7	-	11
CSAPGGYEQYF	TGCAGTGCTCCAGGGGGCTACGAGCAGTACTTC	many	TRBV20-1	TRBJ2-7	TRBD1	11
CASSLRDTQYF	TGTGCCAGTAGCCTAAGAGATACGCAGTATTTT	many	TRBV19	TRBJ2-3	-	11
CASSLVGAGEQYF	TGCGCCAGCAGCTTGGTTGGGGCGGGCGAGCAGTACTTC	many	TRBV5-1	TRBJ2-7	-	13
CASSRLFDGGSGNTIYF	TGTGCCAGCAGCCGCCTATTCGACGGTGGCTCTGGAAACACCATATATTTT	many	TRBV3-1	TRBJ1-3	-	17
CSANQPTGFETQYF	TGCAGTGCTAACCAGCCCACAGGGTTTGAGACCCAGTACTTC	many	TRBV20-1	TRBJ2-5	-	14
CSVVAQINQPQHF	TGCAGCGTTGTCGCGCAGATCAATCAGCCCCAGCATTTT	-	TRBV29-1	TRBJ1-5	-	13
CASSLTFSGGEKLFF	TGCGCCAGCAGCTTAACCTTCTCGGGTGGTGAAAAACTGTTTTTT	many	TRBV5-1	TRBJ1-4	-	15
CAIGSGGEQFF	TGTGCCATCGGCTCAGGTGGTGAGCAGTTCTTC	many	TRBV19	TRBJ2-1	-	11
CASSQDIVGELFF	TGCGCCAGCAGCCAAGATATTGTCGGGGAGCTGTTTTTT	many	TRBV4-3	TRBJ2-2	-	13
CASSLLTGIDTQYF	TGTGCCAGCAGCTTACTGACAGGGATAGATACGCAGTATTTT	medium-sized	TRBV7-2	TRBJ2-3	TRBD1	14
CASSPVFASGNQPQHF	TGTGCCAGCAGCCCGGTTTTTGCATCGGGCAATCAGCCCCAGCATTTT	medium-sized	TRBV27	TRBJ1-5	-	16
CATSTDQGDTDTQYF	TGTGCCACCAGCACCGATCAGGGGGACACAGATACGCAGTATTTT	many	TRBV15	TRBJ2-3	TRBD1	15
CASSRDRILLQAFF	TGTGCCAGCAGCCGTGACAGGATCTTGTTACAAGCTTTCTTT	many	TRBV6-5	TRBJ1-1	-	14
CASSSPQRGTDTQYF	TGTGCCAGCAGTTCCCCTCAACGCGGCACAGATACGCAGTATTTT	-	TRBV27	TRBJ2-3	-	15
CASSSGTRLDEQFF	TGTGCCAGCAGCTCCGGGACAAGATTGGATGAGCAGTTCTTC	many	TRBV7-3	TRBJ2-1	-	14
CASSARGQSTDTQYF	TGTGCCAGCAGCGCCAGGGGGCAGAGCACAGATACGCAGTATTTT	many	TRBV9	TRBJ2-3	TRBD1	15
CSARDRTRPTYEQYF	TGCAGTGCTAGAGATCGGACAAGGCCCACCTACGAGCAGTACTTC	many	TRBV20-1	TRBJ2-7	-	15
CASSWTGAVSNTEAFF	TGCGCCAGCAGCTGGACAGGGGCCGTGTCGAACACTGAAGCTTTCTTT	many	TRBV5-1	TRBJ1-1	TRBD1	16
CASKGDSNSPLHF	TGCGCCAGCAAGGGGGATTCTAATTCACCCCTCCACTTT	many	TRBV5-1	TRBJ1-6	-	13
CASSQDGGGSSSYNEQFF	TGTGCCAGCAGCCAAGATGGGGGGGGATCGAGCTCCTACAATGAGCAGTTCTTC	many	TRBV4-2	TRBJ2-1	TRBD2	18
CASRSTLSGNTIYF	TGTGCCAGCAGGTCCACATTATCCGGAAACACCATATATTTT	few	TRBV6-5	TRBJ1-3	-	14
CASSLGAYEQYF	TGTGCCAGCAGTTTGGGGGCCTACGAGCAGTACTTC	many	TRBV28	TRBJ2-7	-	12
CSVEVAGPGAEAFF	TGCAGCGTTGAAGTAGCAGGGCCGGGGGCTGAAGCTTTCTTT	many	TRBV29-1	TRBJ1-1	-	14
CASSLRSQGENIQYF	TGTGCCAGCAGCTTGCGGTCACAGGGGGAAAACATTCAGTACTTC	many	TRBV5-4	TRBJ2-4	TRBD1	15
CASSIGDTQYF	TGTGCCAGTAGTATAGGTGATACGCAGTATTTT	many	TRBV19	TRBJ2-3	-	11
CASTPGANTRYGYTF	TGTGCCAGTACCCCCGGGGCAAATACTCGCTATGGCTACACCTTC	many	TRBV19	TRBJ1-2	-	15
CAISVATGPAYEQYF	TGTGCCATCAGTGTCGCGACAGGGCCAGCCTACGAGCAGTACTTC	medium-sized	TRBV10-3	TRBJ2-7	TRBD1	15
CSETGVGQETQYF	TGCAGTGAAACAGGGGTTGGACAAGAGACCCAGTACTTC	-	TRBV29-1	TRBJ2-5	TRBD1	13
CASALDSGTEAFF	TGTGCTAGTGCCCTGGATTCGGGCACTGAAGCTTTCTTT	many	TRBV12-5	TRBJ1-1	-	13